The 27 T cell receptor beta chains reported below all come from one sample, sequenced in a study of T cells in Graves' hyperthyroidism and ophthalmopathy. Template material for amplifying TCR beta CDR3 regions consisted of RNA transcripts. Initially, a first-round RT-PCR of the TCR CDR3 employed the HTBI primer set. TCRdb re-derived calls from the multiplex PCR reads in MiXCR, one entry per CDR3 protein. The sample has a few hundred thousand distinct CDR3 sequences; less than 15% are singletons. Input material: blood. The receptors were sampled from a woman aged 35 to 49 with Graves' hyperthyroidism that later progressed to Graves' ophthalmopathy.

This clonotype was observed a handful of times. The CDR3 sequence: CASSSRTSGRAGELFF. CDR3 nucleotides: TGTGCCAGCAGTTCTAGGACTAGCGGGAGGGCCGGGGAGCTGTTTTTT. The chain links TRBV28 to TRBJ2-2, with TRBD2 matching 15 bases. This CDR3 has 16 amino acids. V trimming: 4 bases; J trimming: 6 bases; junction bases outside the gene matches: 3. Germline-derived CDR1 and CDR2 are MDHEN and SYDVKM.

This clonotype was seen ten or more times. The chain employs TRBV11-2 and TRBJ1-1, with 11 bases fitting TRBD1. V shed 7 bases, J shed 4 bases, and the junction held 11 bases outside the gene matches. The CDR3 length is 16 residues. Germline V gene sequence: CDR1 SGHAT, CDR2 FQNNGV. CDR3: CASKWTGGGGGTEAFF. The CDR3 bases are TGTGCCAGCAAATGGACAGGGGGCGGGGGAGGCACTGAAGCTTTCTTT. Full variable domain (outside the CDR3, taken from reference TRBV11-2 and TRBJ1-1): EAGVAQSPRYKIIEKRQSVAFWCNPISGHATLYWYQQILGQGPKLLIQFQNNGVVDDSQLPKDRFSAERLKGVDSTLKIQPAKLEDSAVYLCASKWTGGGGGTEAFFGQGTRLTVV.

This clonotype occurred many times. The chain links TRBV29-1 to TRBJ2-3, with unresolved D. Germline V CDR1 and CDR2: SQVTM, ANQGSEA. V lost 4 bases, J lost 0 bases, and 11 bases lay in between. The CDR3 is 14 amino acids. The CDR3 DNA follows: TGCAGCGTTGGCTTTGGGCGGAGCACAGATACGCAGTATTTT. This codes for CSVGFGRSTDTQYF.

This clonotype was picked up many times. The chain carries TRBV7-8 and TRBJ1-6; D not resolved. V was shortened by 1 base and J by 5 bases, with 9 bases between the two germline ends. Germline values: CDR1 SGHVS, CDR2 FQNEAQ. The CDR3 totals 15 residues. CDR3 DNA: TGTGCCAGCAGCTTAGTCGCCGCTGATAATTCACCCCTCCACTTT. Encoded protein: CASSLVAADNSPLHF.

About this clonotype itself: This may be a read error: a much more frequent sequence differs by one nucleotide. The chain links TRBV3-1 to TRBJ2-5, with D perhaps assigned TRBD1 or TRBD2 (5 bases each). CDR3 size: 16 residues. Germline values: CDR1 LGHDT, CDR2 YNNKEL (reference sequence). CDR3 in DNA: TGTGCCAGCAGCCAAGGAGACTGGGACCCACAAGAGACCCGGTACTTC. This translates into CASSQGDWDPQETRYF.

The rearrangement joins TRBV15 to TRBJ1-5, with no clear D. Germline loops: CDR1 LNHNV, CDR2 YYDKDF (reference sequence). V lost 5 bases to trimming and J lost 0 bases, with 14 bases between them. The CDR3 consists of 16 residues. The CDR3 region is CATSPVGGYSNQPQHF. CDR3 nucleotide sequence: TGTGCCACCAGCCCCGTTGGTGGGTATAGCAATCAGCCCCAGCATTTT. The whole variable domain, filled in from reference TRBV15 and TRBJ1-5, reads DAMVIQNPRYQVTQFGKPVTLSCSQTLNHNVMYWYQQKSSQAPKLLFHYYDKDFNNEADTPDNFQSRRPNTSFCFLDIRSPGLGDTAMYLCATSPVGGYSNQPQHFGDGTRLSIL.

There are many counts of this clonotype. CDR3 protein: CSANGAGTGEQYF. CDR3 sequence (DNA): TGCAGTGCTAACGGGGCGGGGACAGGCGAGCAGTACTTC. This chain joins TRBV20-1 and TRBJ2-7; 8 nucleotides align to TRBD1. V was pared by 4 bases and J by 6 bases, with 8 bases of the junction left unmatched. CDR1 is DFQATT, CDR2 SNEGSKA, per germline (reference sequence). CDR3 length: 13 amino acids.

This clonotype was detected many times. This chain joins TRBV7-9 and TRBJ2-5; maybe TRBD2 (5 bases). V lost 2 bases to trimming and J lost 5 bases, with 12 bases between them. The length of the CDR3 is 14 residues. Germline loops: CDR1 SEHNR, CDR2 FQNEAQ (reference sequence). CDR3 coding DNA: TGTGCCAGCAGCTTACAAACAGCGGCGGAGACCCAGTACTTC. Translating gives CASSLQTAAETQYF.

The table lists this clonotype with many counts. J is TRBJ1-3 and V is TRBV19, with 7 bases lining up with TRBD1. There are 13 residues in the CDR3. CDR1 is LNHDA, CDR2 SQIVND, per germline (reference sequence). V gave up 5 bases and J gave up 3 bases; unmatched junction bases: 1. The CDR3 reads CASSGTDGNTIYF. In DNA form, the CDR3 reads TGTGCCAGTAGTGGGACAGATGGAAACACCATATATTTT.

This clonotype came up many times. The CDR3 DNA reads as TGTGCCAGCAGCTCAACGACGGGGGCGAACACCGGGGAGCTGTTTTTT. Translating it yields CASSSTTGANTGELFF. J is TRBJ2-2 and V is TRBV11-2; possibly TRBD2 for D (6 bases). The germline V gene encodes CDR1 SGHAT and CDR2 FQNNGV. This CDR3 comprises 16 residues. The V end was cut by 4 bases, the J end by 0 bases, with 12 bases between.

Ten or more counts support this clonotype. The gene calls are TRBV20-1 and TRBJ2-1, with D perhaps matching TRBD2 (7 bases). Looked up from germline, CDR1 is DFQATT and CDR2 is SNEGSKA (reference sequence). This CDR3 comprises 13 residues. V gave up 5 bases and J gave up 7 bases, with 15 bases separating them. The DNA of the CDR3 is TGCAGTGCTTGCGAGGGGGGGGATAATGAGCAGTTCTTC. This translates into CSACEGGDNEQFF.

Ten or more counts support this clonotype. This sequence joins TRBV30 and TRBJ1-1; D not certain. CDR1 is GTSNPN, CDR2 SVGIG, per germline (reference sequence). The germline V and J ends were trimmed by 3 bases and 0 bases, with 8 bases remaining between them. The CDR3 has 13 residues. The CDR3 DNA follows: TGTGCCTGGAGCGACGGCATGAACACTGAAGCTTTCTTT. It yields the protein CAWSDGMNTEAFF.

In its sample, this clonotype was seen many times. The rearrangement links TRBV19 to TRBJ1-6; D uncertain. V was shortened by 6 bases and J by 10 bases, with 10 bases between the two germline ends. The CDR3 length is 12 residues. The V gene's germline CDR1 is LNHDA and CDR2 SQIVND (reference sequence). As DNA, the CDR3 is TGTGCCAGTAGCCCCCCGGGATCACCCCTCCACTTT. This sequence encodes CASSPPGSPLHF.

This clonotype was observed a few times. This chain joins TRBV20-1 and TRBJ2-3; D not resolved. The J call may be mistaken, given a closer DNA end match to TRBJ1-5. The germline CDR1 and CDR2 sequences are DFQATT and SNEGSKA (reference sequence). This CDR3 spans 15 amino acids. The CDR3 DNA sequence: TGCAGTGCTAGCTTTTTTGCTATTAGCACAGATACGCAGCATTTT. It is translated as CSASFFAISTDTQHF.

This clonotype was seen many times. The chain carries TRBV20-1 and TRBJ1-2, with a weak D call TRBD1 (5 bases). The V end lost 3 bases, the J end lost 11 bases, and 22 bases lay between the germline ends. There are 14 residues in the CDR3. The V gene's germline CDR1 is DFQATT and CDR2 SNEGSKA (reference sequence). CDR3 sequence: CSASDMGGLEGYTF. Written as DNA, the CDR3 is TGCAGTGCTAGCGATATGGGGGGATTGGAGGGATACACCTTC.

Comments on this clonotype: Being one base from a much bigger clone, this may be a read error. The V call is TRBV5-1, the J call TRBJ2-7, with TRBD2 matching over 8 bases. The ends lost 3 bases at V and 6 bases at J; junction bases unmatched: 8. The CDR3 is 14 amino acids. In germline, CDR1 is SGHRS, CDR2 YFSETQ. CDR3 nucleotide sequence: TGCGCCAGCAGCTCGGGGGGGCTTCAAGGCGAGCAGTACTTC. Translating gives CASSSGGLQGEQYF.

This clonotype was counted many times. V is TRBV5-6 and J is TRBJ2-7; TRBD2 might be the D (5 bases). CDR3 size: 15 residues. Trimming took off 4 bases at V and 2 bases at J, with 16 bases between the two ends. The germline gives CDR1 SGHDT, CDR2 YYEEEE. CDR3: CASSTDRGPPYEQYF. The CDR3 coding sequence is TGTGCCAGCAGCACCGACCGGGGTCCCCCCTACGAGCAGTACTTC. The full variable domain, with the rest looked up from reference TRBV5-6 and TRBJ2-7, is DAGVTQSPTHLIKTRGQQVTLRCSPKSGHDTVSWYQQALGQGPQFIFQYYEEEERQRGNFPDRFSGHQFPNYSSELNVNALLLGDSALYLCASSTDRGPPYEQYFGPGTRLTVT.

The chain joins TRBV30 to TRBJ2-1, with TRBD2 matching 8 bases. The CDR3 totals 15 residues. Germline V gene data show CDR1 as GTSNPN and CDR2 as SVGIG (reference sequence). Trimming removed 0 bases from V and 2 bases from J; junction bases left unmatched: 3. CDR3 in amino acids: CAWSVQAGAYNEQFF. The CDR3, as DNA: TGTGCCTGGAGTGTACAAGCGGGAGCCTACAATGAGCAGTTCTTC.

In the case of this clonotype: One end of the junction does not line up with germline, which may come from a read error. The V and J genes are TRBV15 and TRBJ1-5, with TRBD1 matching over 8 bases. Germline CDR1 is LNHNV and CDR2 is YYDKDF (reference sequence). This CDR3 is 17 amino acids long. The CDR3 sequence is CVTSRIFQTGAHQPQHF. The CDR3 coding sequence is TGTGTCACCAGCAGGATCTTTCAGACAGGGGCGCATCAGCCCCAGCATTTT.

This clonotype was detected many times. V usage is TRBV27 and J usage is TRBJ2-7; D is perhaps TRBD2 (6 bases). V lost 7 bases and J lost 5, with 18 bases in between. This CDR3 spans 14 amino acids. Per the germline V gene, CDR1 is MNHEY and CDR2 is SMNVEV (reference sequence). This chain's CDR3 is CASNIRRTTHEQYF. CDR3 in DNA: TGTGCCAGCAACATACGCCGGACTACACACGAGCAGTACTTC.

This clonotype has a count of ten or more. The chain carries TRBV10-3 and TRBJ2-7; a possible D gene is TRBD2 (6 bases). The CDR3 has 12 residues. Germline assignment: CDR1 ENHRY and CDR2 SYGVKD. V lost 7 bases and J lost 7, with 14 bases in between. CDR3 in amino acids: CAITAGLGEQYF. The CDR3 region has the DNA TGTGCCATCACGGCGGGGTTAGGTGAGCAGTACTTC.

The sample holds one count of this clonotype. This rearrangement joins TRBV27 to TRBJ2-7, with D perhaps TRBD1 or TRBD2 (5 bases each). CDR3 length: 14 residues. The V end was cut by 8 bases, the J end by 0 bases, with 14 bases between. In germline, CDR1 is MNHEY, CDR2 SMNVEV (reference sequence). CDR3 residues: CASWDRYYSYEQYF. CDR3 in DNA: TGTGCCAGCTGGGACCGCTATTACTCCTACGAGCAGTACTTC.

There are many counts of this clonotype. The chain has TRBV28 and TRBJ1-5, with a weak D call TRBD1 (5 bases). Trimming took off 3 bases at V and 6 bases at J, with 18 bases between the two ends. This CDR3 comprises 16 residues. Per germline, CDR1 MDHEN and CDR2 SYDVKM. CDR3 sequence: CASSFYRQTSGQPQHF. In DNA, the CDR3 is TGTGCCAGCAGTTTCTATCGACAGACCAGCGGTCAGCCCCAGCATTTT.

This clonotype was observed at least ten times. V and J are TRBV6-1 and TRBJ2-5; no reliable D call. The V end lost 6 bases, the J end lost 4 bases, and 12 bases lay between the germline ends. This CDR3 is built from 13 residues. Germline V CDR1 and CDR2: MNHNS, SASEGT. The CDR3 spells CASSIDTGETQYF. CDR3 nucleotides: TGTGCCAGCAGCATCGATACGGGAGAGACCCAGTACTTC.

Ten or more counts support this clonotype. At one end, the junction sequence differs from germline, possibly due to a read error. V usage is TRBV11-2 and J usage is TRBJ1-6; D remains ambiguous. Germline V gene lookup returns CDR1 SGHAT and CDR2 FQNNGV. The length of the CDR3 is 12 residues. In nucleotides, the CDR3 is TGTGCCAGCAGCATAGAGAATTCACCCCTCCACTTT. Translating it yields CASSIENSPLHF.

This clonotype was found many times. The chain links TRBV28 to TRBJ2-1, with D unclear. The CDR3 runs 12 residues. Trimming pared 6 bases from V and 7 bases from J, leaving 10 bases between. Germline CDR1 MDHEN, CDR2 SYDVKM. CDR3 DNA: TGTGCCAGCAGGCCCACTTGGAATGAGCAGTTCTTC. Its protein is CASRPTWNEQFF.

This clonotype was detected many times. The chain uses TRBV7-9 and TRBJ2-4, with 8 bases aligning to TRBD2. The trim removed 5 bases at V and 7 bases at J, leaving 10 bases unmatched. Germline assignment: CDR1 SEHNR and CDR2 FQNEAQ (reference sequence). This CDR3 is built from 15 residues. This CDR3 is CASSLRTAGENIQYF. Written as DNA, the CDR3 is TGTGCCAGCAGCCTAAGGACAGCGGGGGAGAACATTCAGTACTTC. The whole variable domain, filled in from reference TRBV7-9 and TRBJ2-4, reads DTGVSQNPRHKITKRGQNVTFRCDPISEHNRLYWYRQTLGQGPEFLTYFQNEAQLEKSRLLSDRFSAERPKGSFSTLEIQRTEQGDSAMYLCASSLRTAGENIQYFGAGTRLSVL.